This T cell receptor beta chain originates from a study of blood T cell repertoires in COVID-19. The wider study: The United States, Italy and Spain were the sources of the acute and convalescent COVID-19 samples.

In the authors' methods: Researchers report that nucleated cell counts were estimated from reference gene primer amplification. Sequencing used immunoSEQ multiplex PCR; TCRdb keeps in-frame clones, though not all of them. The V and J calls and clone size come from that table; D and trimming were worked out from the DNA. The sample includes roughly 120,000 clones, 85% to 90% of them seen just once. This receptor was taken from a woman aged 50 to 60 with active or convalescent COVID-19. Sequencing used peripheral blood.

The CDR3 region has the DNA TGTGCCAGCGCGTTCGGGGTTGCCTACAATGAGCAGTTCTTC. It codes for CASAFGVAYNEQFF. This chain uses TRBV7-2 with TRBJ2-1, with D possibly TRBD2 on 5 matching bases. The V end was cut by 8 bases, the J end by 2 bases, with 13 bases between. Germline V gene sequence: CDR1 SGHTA, CDR2 FQGNSA. This CDR3 has 14 amino acids. Full variable domain (rest looked up from reference TRBV7-2 and TRBJ2-1): GAGVSQSPSNKVTEKGKDVELRCDPISGHTALYWYRQSLGQGLEFLIYFQGNSAPDKSGLPSDRFSAERTGGSVSTLTIQRTQQEDSAVYLCASAFGVAYNEQFFGPGTRLTVL.